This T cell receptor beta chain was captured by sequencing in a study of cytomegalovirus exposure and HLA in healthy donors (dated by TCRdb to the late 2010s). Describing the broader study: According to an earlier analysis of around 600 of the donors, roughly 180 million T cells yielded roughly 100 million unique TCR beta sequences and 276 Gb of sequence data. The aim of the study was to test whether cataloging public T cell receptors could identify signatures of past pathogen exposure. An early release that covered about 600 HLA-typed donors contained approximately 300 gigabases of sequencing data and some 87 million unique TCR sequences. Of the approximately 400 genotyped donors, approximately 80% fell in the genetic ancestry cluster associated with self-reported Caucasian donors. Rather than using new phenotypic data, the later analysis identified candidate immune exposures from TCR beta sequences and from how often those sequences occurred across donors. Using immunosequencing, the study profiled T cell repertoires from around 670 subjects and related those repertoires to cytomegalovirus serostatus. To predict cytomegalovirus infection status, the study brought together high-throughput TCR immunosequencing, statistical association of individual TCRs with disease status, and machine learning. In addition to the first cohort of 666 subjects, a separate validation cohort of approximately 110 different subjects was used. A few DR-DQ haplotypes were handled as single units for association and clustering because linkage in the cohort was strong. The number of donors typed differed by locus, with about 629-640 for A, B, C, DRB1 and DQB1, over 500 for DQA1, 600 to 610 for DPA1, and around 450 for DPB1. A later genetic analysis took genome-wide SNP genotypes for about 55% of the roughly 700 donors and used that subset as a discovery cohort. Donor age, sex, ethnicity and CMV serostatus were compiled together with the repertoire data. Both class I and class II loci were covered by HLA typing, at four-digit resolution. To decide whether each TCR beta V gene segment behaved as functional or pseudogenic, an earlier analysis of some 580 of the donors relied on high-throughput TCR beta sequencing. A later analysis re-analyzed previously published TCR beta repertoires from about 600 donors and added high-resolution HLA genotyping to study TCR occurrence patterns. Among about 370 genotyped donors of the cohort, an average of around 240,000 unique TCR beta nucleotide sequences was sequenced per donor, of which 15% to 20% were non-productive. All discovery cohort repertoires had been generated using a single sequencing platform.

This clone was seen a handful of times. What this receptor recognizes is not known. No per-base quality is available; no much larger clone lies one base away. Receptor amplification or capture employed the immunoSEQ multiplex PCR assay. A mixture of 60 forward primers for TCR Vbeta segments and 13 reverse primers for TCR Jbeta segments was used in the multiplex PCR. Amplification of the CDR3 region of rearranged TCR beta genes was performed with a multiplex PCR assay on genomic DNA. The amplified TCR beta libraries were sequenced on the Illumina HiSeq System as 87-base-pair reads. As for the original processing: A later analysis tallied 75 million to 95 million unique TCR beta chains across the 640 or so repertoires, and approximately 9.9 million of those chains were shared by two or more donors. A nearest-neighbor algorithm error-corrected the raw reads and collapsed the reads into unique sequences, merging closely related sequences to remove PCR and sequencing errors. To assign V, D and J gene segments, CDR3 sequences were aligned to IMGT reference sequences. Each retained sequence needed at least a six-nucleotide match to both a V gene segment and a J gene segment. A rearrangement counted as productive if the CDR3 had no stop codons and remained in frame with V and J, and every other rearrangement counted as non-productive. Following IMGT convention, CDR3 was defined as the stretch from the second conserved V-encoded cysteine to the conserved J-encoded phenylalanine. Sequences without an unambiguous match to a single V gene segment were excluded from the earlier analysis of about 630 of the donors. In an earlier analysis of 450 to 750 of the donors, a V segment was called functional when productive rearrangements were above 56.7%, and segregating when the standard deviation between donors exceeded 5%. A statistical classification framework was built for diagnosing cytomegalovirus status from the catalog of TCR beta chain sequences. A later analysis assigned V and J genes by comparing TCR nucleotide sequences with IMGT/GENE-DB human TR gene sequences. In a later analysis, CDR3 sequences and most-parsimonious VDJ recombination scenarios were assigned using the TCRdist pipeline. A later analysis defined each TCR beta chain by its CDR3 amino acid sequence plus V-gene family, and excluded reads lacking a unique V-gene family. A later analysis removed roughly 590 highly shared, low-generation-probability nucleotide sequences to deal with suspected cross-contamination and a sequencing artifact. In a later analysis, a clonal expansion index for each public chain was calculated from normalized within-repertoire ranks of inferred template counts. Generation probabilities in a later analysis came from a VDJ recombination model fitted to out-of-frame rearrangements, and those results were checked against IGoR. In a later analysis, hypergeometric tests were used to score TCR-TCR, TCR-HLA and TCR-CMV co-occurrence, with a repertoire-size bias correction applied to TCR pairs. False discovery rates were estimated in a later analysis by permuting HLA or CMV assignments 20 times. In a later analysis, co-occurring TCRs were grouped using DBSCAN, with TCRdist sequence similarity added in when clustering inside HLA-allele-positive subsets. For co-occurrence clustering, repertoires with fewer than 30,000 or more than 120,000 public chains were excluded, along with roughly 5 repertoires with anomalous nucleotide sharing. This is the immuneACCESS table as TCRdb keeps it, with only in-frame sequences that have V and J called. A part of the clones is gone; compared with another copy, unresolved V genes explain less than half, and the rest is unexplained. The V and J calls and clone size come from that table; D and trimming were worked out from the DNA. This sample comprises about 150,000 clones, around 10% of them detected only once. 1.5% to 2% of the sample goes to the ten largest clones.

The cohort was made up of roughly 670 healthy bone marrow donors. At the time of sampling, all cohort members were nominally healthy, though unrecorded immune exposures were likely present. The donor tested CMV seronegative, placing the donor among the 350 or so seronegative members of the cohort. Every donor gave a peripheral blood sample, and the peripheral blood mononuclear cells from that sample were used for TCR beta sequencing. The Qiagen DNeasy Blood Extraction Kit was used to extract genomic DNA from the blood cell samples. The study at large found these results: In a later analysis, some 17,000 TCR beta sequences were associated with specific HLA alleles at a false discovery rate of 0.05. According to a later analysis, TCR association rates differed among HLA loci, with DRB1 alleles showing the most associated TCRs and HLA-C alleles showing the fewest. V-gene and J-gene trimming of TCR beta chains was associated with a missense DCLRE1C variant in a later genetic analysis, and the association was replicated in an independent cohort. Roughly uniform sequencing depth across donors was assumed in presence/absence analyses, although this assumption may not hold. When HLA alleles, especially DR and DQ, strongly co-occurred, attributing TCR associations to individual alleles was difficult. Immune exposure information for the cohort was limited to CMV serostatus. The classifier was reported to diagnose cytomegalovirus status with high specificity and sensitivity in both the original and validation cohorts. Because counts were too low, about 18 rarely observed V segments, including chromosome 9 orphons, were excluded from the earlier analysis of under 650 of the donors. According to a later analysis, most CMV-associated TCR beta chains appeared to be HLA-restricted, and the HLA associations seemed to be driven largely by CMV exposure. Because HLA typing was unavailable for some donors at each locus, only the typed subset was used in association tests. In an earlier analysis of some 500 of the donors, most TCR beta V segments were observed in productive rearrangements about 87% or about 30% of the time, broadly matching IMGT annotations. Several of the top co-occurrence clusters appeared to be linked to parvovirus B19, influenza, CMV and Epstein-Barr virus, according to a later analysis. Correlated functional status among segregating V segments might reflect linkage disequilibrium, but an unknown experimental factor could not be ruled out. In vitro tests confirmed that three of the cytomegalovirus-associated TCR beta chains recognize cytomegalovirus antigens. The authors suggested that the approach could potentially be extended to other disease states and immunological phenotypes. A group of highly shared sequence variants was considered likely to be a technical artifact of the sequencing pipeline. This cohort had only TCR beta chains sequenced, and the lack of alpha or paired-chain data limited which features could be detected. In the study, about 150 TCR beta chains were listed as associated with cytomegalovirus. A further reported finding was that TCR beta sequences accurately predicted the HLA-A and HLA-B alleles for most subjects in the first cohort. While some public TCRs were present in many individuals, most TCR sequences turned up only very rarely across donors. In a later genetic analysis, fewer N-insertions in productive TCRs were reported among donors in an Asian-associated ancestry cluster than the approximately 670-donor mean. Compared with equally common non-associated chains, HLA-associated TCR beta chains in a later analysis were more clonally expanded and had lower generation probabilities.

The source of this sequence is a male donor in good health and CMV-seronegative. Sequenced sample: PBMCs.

The CDR3 protein sequence reads: CASSPTGPRNEKLFF. The nucleotide sequence is given as TGCGCCAGCAGCCCTACAGGGCCCCGTAATGAAAAACTGTTTTTT. The rearranged segments are TRBV5-1 and TRBJ1-4, with TRBD1 perhaps the D gene, on 6 matching bases. The CDR3 measures 15 amino acids from cysteine to phenylalanine. Just the 45-base CDR3 DNA is kept, in frame starting at base 1. CDR1 and CDR2 are read off the germline V gene as SGHRS and YFSETQ. Trimming at the junction amounts to 4 bases on V and 4 bases on J, and the germline ends lie 14 bases apart.